The clone carrying this T cell receptor (beta chain) was observed a handful of times. This entry comes from a study of blood T cell repertoires in COVID-19. Study at large: The cDNA or gDNA used as material had been derived from T cells, B-cell-depleted T cells, or PBMCs.

Across 24 US areas, participants ranged in age from 18 to 89 years. Participant-reported clinical history was the basis for cohort assignment. Assay used: immunoSEQ multiplex PCR; TCRdb lists only in-frame clones, some missing. The sample carries 150,000 to 200,000 clones, 88% recorded once. The CDR3 consists of 15 residues. V was pared by 4 bases and J by 0 bases, with 11 bases between. The germline V gene has CDR1 SGHNT and CDR2 YYREEE (reference sequence). The source of this sequence is a woman aged 18-30 years who had recovered from COVID-19. Sequencing was done on a sample of PBMCs or T cells enriched from blood (not recorded which). The V gene is TRBV5-4, the J gene TRBJ1-3; D gene uncertain. CDR3: CASSDVELSGNTIYF. Here the CDR3 DNA reads TGTGCCAGCAGCGATGTAGAACTCTCTGGAAACACCATATATTTT.